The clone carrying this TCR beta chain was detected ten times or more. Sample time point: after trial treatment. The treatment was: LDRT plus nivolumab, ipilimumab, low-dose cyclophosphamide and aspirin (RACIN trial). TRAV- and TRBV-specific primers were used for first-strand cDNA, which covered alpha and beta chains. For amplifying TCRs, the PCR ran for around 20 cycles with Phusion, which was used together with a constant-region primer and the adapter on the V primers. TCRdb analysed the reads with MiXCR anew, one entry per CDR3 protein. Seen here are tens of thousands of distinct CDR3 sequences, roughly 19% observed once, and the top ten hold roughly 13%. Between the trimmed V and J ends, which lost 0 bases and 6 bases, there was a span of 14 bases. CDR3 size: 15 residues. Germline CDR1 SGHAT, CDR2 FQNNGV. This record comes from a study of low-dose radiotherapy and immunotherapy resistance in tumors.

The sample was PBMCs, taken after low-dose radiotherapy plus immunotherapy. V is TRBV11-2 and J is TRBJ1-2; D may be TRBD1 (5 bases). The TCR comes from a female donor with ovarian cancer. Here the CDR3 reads CASSLELWQGDGYTF. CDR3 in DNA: TGTGCCAGCAGCTTAGAGTTGTGGCAGGGTGATGGCTACACCTTC.